These T cell receptor beta chains were read from a single sample in a study of blood T cell repertoires in COVID-19. Using immunoSEQ multiplex PCR, the repertoire was profiled, and TCRdb retains in-frame clones only, with some absent. The sample contains some 700,000 clones, approximately 90% of which appear only once. Source material: peripheral blood. Receptor source: a woman in her late teens or twenties with acute or convalescent COVID-19. Each CDR3 is given with its conserved first and last residue. Fields, in order: D gene, V gene, J gene, clone size, CDR3 protein, CDR3 DNA. A D gene is named only where the DNA matches it firmly. Rows give clone size only sometimes, using once, few, many, or a class for an expanded clone.

TRBD2	TRBV6-5	TRBJ2-1	once	CASSTGTRRGGQFF	TGTGCCAGCAGTACCGGGACTAGGCGGGGTGGGCAGTTCTTC
NA	TRBV7-9	TRBJ1-1	NA	CASSFRGHVNTEAFF	TGTGCCAGCAGCTTCCGAGGGCATGTGAACACTGAAGCTTTCTTT
NA	TRBV6-5	TRBJ1-6	NA	CASSYKGENSPLHF	TGTGCCAGCAGTTATAAGGGGGAAAATTCACCCCTCCACTTT
NA	TRBV9	TRBJ1-1	few	CASEYGSYTEAFF	TGTGCCAGCGAATACGGGAGTTACACTGAAGCTTTCTTT
NA	TRBV12-5	TRBJ2-5	NA	CASGYRDNPQETQYF	TGTGCTAGTGGTTACAGGGACAACCCCCAAGAGACCCAGTACTTC
TRBD2	TRBV2	TRBJ2-3	NA	CASSGAGGRGDTQYF	TGTGCCAGCAGTGGTGCGGGGGGTAGAGGAGATACGCAGTATTTT
NA	TRBV29-1	TRBJ2-3	NA	CSVSLVGDTQYF	TGCAGCGTCTCTTTGGTCGGAGATACGCAGTATTTT
NA	TRBV7-2	TRBJ1-2	NA	CASSLQALGYTF	TGTGCCAGCAGCTTACAGGCGTTGGGCTACACCTTC
NA	TRBV6-5	TRBJ1-5	NA	CASISGTFGQPQHF	TGTGCCAGCATCTCCGGGACATTTGGTCAGCCCCAGCATTTT
TRBD1	TRBV5-1	TRBJ1-1	NA	CASSSGGSTEAFF	TGCGCCAGCAGCTCAGGGGGCAGCACTGAAGCTTTCTTT
TRBD2	TRBV5-1	TRBJ2-1	NA	CASSYSGGSEQFF	TGCGCCAGCAGCTATAGCGGGGGAAGTGAGCAGTTCTTC
NA	TRBV27	TRBJ2-7	NA	CASSLVQGAYEQYF	TGTGCCAGCAGCCTCGTACAGGGTGCCTACGAGCAGTACTTC
NA	TRBV3-1/TRBV3-2	TRBJ1-2	NA	CASSQDNRPAGYTF	TGTGCCAGCAGCCAAGATAACCGGCCAGCGGGCTACACCTTC
NA	TRBV14	TRBJ1-1	NA	CASSQVSLLVPNTEAFF	TGTGCCAGCAGCCAAGTTTCGCTTTTAGTCCCGAACACTGAAGCTTTCTTT
TRBD1	TRBV5-6	TRBJ1-2	few	CASSPFRTGSNYGYTF	TGTGCCAGCAGCCCGTTCCGGACAGGGAGTAACTATGGCTACACCTTC
TRBD1	TRBV28	TRBJ1-5	NA	CASSSGAGQGNQPQHF	TGTGCCAGCAGTTCCGGGGCGGGACAGGGAAATCAGCCCCAGCATTTT
NA	TRBV6-6	TRBJ1-2	NA	CASSYSNRDHYGYTF	TGTGCCAGCAGTTACTCGAACAGGGACCACTATGGCTACACCTTC
NA	TRBV6-5	TRBJ1-1	NA	CASILQGIGTEAFF	TGTGCCAGCATCTTACAGGGAATTGGAACTGAAGCTTTCTTT
NA	TRBV12-3/TRBV12-4	TRBJ1-5	NA	CASSPSGTQPQHF	TGTGCCAGCAGTCCGTCAGGCACTCAGCCCCAGCATTTT
NA	TRBV5-5	TRBJ1-1	NA	CASSLAGEGTEAFF	TGTGCCAGCAGCTTGGCAGGGGAAGGCACTGAAGCTTTCTTT
TRBD1	TRBV9	TRBJ1-2	NA	CASSATPGQRRDPWGYTF	TGTGCCAGCAGCGCTACTCCGGGACAGAGGCGGGACCCCTGGGGCTACACCTTC
TRBD1	TRBV5-6	TRBJ1-2	NA	CASSLQGLRYGYTF	TGTGCCAGCAGCTTACAGGGGTTACGATATGGCTACACCTTC
NA	TRBV12-5	TRBJ2-1	NA	CASGLVNYMYNEQFF	TGTGCTAGTGGTTTGGTAAACTACATGTACAATGAGCAGTTCTTC
TRBD1	TRBV6-5	TRBJ1-5	few	CASLTGTGGSQPQHF	TGTGCCAGCTTAACCGGGACAGGGGGCAGTCAGCCCCAGCATTTT
TRBD1	TRBV10-3	TRBJ2-2	NA	CAISELGQGPTGELFF	TGTGCCATCAGTGAATTAGGACAGGGTCCCACCGGGGAGCTGTTTTTT
NA	TRBV9	TRBJ1-1	NA	CASSVGLGGTEAFF	TGTGCCAGCAGCGTAGGATTGGGGGGAACTGAAGCTTTCTTT
NA	TRBV3-1/TRBV3-2	TRBJ1-1	NA	CASSQGQGGTEAFF	TGTGCCAGCAGCCAAGGCCAGGGTGGGACTGAAGCTTTCTTT
TRBD1	TRBV3-1/TRBV3-2	TRBJ1-2	few	CASSQGQGDASWGGYTF	TGTGCCAGCAGCCAAGGACAGGGCGACGCCTCTTGGGGTGGCTACACCTTC
TRBD1	TRBV24-1	TRBJ2-3	once	CATSDSMDRGPTDTQYF	TGTGCCACCAGTGACTCGATGGACAGGGGGCCCACAGATACGCAGTATTTT
TRBD1	TRBV11-1	TRBJ2-1	NA	CASSLPDRGLIGGQFF	TGTGCCAGCAGCTTACCAGACAGGGGTCTCATAGGGGGGCAGTTCTTC
NA	TRBV5-1	TRBJ2-1	once	CASSLQAKAYNEQFF	TGCGCCAGCAGCTTGCAAGCGAAAGCATACAATGAGCAGTTCTTC
TRBD1	TRBV29-1	TRBJ1-2	NA	CSAYRGNLDILF	TGCAGCGCGTACAGGGGCAACCTCGATATTCTCTTC
NA	TRBV2	TRBJ2-1	NA	CASTGDYSAYNEQFF	TGTGCCAGCACGGGAGACTACTCCGCCTACAATGAGCAGTTCTTC
NA	TRBV30	TRBJ1-2	NA	CAWSVTGPFHTF	TGTGCCTGGAGTGTCACAGGCCCCTTCCACACCTTC
TRBD1	TRBV19	TRBJ1-1	NA	CASSGGQLNTEAFF	TGTGCCAGTAGTGGGGGACAGTTGAACACTGAAGCTTTCTTT
NA	TRBV12-3/TRBV12-4	TRBJ2-3	NA	CASTTVADTQYF	TGTGCCAGCACCACGGTCGCAGATACGCAGTATTTT
NA	TRBV6-1	TRBJ2-7	NA	CASSFKGTAGSEQYF	TGTGCCAGCAGTTTCAAGGGGACGGCGGGGAGTGAGCAGTACTTC
NA	TRBV5-6	TRBJ1-4	NA	CASSLISGYREKLFF	TGTGCCAGCAGCTTGATTAGCGGTTATCGGGAAAAACTGTTTTTT
NA	TRBV4-1	TRBJ1-1	NA	CASSPGSKVNTEAFF	TGCGCCAGCAGCCCTGGGAGCAAAGTGAACACTGAAGCTTTCTTT
NA	TRBV2	TRBJ1-2	NA	CASSPTPGYNYGYTF	TGTGCCAGCTCCCCGACGCCCGGGTACAACTATGGCTACACCTTC
TRBD1	TRBV5-1	TRBJ2-1	NA	CASSRDRGDNEQFF	TGCGCCAGCAGTCGGGACAGGGGGGACAATGAGCAGTTCTTC
NA	TRBV30	TRBJ1-2	NA	CAWAARLIYTGYTF	TGTGCCTGGGCGGCGCGGCTCATTTACACGGGCTACACCTTC
NA	TRBV4-1	TRBJ1-2	once	CASSQLAWYGYTF	TGCGCCAGCAGCCAATTGGCCTGGTATGGCTACACCTTC
NA	TRBV5-1	TRBJ1-3	NA	CASSPLGVKSSGNTIYF	TGCGCCAGCAGCCCCTTGGGAGTAAAAAGCTCTGGAAACACCATATATTTT
TRBD1	TRBV5-1	TRBJ2-1	NA	CASSLVGTGWNEQFF	TGCGCCAGCAGCTTGGTGGGGACAGGGTGGAATGAGCAGTTCTTC